These 11 T cell receptor beta chains share one sample of origin, sequenced in a study of shared clonotypes between healthy human individuals. The assay was immunoSEQ multiplex PCR, and TCRdb's table has in-frame clones only and misses some. The sample shows 2 million or so clones, about 95% of them seen only once. The sample was naive CD4+ T cells sorted from blood. Subset denoted: CD45RA+ positively selected. The source is a man younger than 30 in good health.

The chain uses TRBV28 and TRBJ1-2; 10 nucleotides agree with TRBD1. Losses at the gene ends were 5 bases for V and 4 bases for J; bases not matched to a gene: 7. Germline loops: CDR1 MDHEN, CDR2 SYDVKM. The CDR3 runs 15 residues. The CDR3 nucleotides are TGTGCCAGCAGTACAACCGGGACAGGGGTCTATGGCTACACCTTC. It yields the protein CASSTTGTGVYGYTF.

V and J are TRBV10-3 and TRBJ1-4, with D possibly being TRBD1 (5 bases). Trimming removed 0 bases from V and 4 bases from J, with 12 bases in between. Germline V CDR1 and CDR2: ENHRY, SYGVKD. CDR3 length equals 16 residues. CDR3 coding DNA: TGTGCCATCAGTGAGTCGTCTTGGGGGAGTAATGAAAAACTGTTTTTT. Protein sequence: CAISESSWGSNEKLFF.

With respect to this clone: The same CDR3 also results from other DNA sequences found in this sample. The chain has TRBV18 and TRBJ1-6; D is unresolved. V was clipped by 3 bases and J by 7 bases, with 4 bases between them. The CDR3 spans 12 residues. In germline, CDR1 is KGHSH, CDR2 LQKENI. CDR3 in DNA: TGTGCCAGCTCACCCCCAAATTCACCCCTCCACTTT. Encoded protein: CASSPPNSPLHF.

The chain is built from TRBV4-3 and TRBJ1-1; D is unclear. Trimming cost V 3 bases and J 3 bases, with 17 bases left between them. The CDR3 loop spans 16 amino acids. Germline values: CDR1 LGHNA, CDR2 YSLEER. CDR3 loop: CASSHYHRGVDTEAFF. The CDR3, as DNA: TGCGCCAGCAGCCACTACCATCGCGGGGTAGACACTGAAGCTTTCTTT.

The V and J genes are TRBV7-9 and TRBJ2-3; 9 nucleotides align to TRBD2. The J segment lost 4 bases and the V segment lost 9 bases, leaving 8 bases of the junction unmatched. Per germline, CDR1 SEHNR and CDR2 FQNEAQ (reference sequence). This CDR3 is built from 14 residues. CDR3 sequence (DNA): TGTGCCAGTGACCCGGCGGGAGGGTCAGATACGCAGTATTTT. Protein sequence: CASDPAGGSDTQYF.

The CDR3 is CASSDPGGPTYEQYF. CDR3 bases: TGTGCCAGCAGCGACCCCGGGGGGCCAACCTACGAGCAGTACTTC. The chain is built from TRBV7-2 and TRBJ2-7; D perhaps matches TRBD2 (7 bases). The CDR3 contains 15 residues. Germline V lookup: CDR1 SGHTA, CDR2 FQGNSA. V gave up 5 bases and J gave up 2 bases, with 16 bases separating them.

The chain joins TRBV29-1 to TRBJ2-5; D not certain. Trimming stripped 3 bases from V and 5 bases from J, with 13 bases between. CDR1 SQVTM and CDR2 ANQGSEA come from the germline V gene. This CDR3 has 13 residues. CDR3 nucleotides: TGCAGCGTTGATCAGGTGAATTTGGAGACCCAGTACTTC. It encodes CSVDQVNLETQYF.

The chain recombines TRBV4-1 with TRBJ2-1, with 7 bases fitting TRBD2. This CDR3 spans 16 amino acids. V lost 0 bases, J lost 4 bases, and 6 bases stayed unmatched. The germline CDR1 and CDR2 sequences are MGHRA and YSYEKL. The DNA of the CDR3 is TGCGCCAGCAGCCAAGAACCGGGACTACTTTACAATGAGCAGTTCTTC. As protein: CASSQEPGLLYNEQFF.

This clone was seen just once. This chain connects TRBV5-1 to TRBJ1-6; TRBD1 agrees at 10 bases. Germline CDR1 is SGHRS and CDR2 is YFSETQ. The CDR3 length is 15 residues. After removal of 4 bases from V and 6 bases from J, the junction contained 4 bases not matched to a gene. This CDR3 is CASSPGTGVNSPLHF. CDR3 bases: TGCGCCAGCAGCCCCGGGACAGGGGTTAATTCACCCCTCCACTTT.

This chain connects TRBV5-6 to TRBJ1-4; a possible D gene is TRBD1 (5 bases). CDR1 and CDR2 from the germline V gene are SGHDT and YYEEEE. Trimming took off 2 bases at V and 13 bases at J, with 24 bases between the two ends. The CDR3 has 16 amino acids. The CDR3, as DNA: TGTGCCAGCAGCTTAACCGGATGGGGCTTGTCGCTTGGACTGTTTTTT. It is translated as CASSLTGWGLSLGLFF.

The J gene is TRBJ2-3, the V gene TRBV10-3; 9 bases map to TRBD2. Looked up from germline, CDR1 is ENHRY and CDR2 is SYGVKD. This CDR3 contains 17 residues. J was trimmed by 2 bases and V by 2 bases; bases with no gene match: 8. CDR3 nucleotides: TGTGCCATCAGTGAGGGGGCTAGCGGGAAGCCCACAGATACGCAGTATTTT. As protein: CAISEGASGKPTDTQYF.